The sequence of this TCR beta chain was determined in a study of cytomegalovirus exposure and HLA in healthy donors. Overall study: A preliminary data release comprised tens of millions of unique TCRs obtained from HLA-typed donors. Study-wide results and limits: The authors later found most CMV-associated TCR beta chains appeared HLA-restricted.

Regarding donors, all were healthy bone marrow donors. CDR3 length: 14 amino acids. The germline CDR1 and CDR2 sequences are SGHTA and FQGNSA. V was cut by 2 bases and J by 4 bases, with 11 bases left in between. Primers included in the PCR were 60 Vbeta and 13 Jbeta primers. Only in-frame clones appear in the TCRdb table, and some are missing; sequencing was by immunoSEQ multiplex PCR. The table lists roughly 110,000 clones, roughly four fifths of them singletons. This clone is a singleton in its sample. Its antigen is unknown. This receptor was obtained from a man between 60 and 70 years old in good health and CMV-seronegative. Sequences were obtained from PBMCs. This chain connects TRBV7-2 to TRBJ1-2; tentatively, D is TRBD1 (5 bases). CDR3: CASSLSRGTYGYTF. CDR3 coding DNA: TGTGCCAGCAGCTTATCCCGCGGGACCTATGGCTACACCTTC.